The clone carrying this TCR beta chain was counted between two and nine times. Its specificity is unknown. Since all of the isolated RNA was reverse transcribed, expressed TCRB transcripts were what got sequenced. Assay: immunoSEQ multiplex PCR; the TCRdb copy retains only in-frame clones and omits some. The sample lists 130,000 or so clones; roughly 17% were seen once. This sample stems from a study of beta chain features in type 1 diabetes. Study results and caveats: Moderately but significantly shorter TCRB CDR3s were found in Type 1 diabetes patients in all four CD4+ subsets. When VDJ junctions were examined, type 1 diabetes patients showed fewer insertions and more deletions. The question left open here concerned HLA type influencing TCRB rearrangement.

Germline loops: CDR1 SGHDN, CDR2 FVKESK. The V segment lost 1 base and the J segment 2 bases; nucleotides outside the gene matches: 13. The length of the CDR3 is 19 residues. By way of CD45RO/CCR7/CD25/CD127/CD95/CD27, the CD4+ regulatory, stem cell-like memory, central memory and naive cells were sorted. The sample was central memory CD4+ T cells from blood. This receptor was obtained from a man between 18 and 35 years old with type 1 diabetes. The rearrangement uses TRBV14 and TRBJ2-1, with TRBD1 matching over 8 bases. The CDR3 protein is CASSQAGQDRERAYNEQFF. For the CDR3, the DNA is TGTGCCAGCAGCCAAGCGGGTCAGGACAGGGAAAGGGCCTACAATGAGCAGTTCTTC.